This entry features one T cell receptor (beta chain) sequence. Its target is not known. The sample is drawn from a study of shared clonotypes between healthy human individuals. Study-wide results and limits: The four-donor shared clonotypes exceeded non-shared clonotypes in generation probability, with non-shared ones scoring lower. Memory subsets had estimated richness that was generally smaller than that of naive subsets. Clonotype sharing among donors likely depends on sequencing depth.

Method: immunoSEQ multiplex PCR; TCRdb's copy keeps in-frame clones and lacks some. The sample contains millions of clones, about 95% of which appear only once. V lost 3 bases and J lost 1, with 13 bases in between. Per the germline V gene, CDR1 is MGHRA and CDR2 is YSYEKL. The CDR3 length is 15 residues. CD45RO-negative CD8 cells positively selected for CCR7 made up the naive population, which excluded terminally differentiated effector memory CD45RA+ cells. Source material: naive CD8+ T cells sorted from blood. The receptor was isolated from a man between 18 and 29 years old in good health. The rearrangement uses TRBV4-1 and TRBJ2-7; no clear D. Written as DNA, the CDR3 is TGCGCCAGCAGCCACAGGTCTGACGGGTCCTACGAGCAGTACTTC. This gives the protein CASSHRSDGSYEQYF.